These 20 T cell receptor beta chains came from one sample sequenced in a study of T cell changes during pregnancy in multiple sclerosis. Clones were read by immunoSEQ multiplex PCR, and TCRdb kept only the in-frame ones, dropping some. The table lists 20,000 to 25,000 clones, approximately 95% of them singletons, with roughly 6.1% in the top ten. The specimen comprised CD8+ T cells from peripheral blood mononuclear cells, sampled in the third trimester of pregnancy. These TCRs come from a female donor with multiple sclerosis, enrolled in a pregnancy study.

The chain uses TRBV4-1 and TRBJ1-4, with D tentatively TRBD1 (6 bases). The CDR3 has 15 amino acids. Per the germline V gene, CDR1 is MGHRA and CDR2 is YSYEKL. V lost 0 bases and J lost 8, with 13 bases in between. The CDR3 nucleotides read TGCGCCAGCAGCCAAGATCTAGGGGGAGACGAAAAACTGTTTTTT. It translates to CASSQDLGGDEKLFF.

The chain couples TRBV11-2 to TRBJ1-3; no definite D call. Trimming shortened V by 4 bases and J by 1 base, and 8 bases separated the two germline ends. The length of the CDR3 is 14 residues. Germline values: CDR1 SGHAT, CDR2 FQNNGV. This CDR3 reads CASSSPTSGNTIYF. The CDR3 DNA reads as TGTGCCAGCAGCTCCCCCACTTCTGGAAACACCATATATTTT.

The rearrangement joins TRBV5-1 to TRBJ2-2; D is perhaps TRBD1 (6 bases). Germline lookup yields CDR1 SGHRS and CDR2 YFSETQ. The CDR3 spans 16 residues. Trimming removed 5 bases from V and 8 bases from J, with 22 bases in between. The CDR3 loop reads CASRFLDSSLAGELFF. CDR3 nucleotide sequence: TGCGCCAGCAGGTTTCTGGACAGCTCCCTGGCTGGGGAGCTGTTTTTT.

CDR3 bases: TGCGCCAGCAGCTTGGCCGGCAGGGGGATCGACGAGCAGTACTTC. It codes for CASSLAGRGIDEQYF. J is TRBJ2-7 and V is TRBV5-1, with 7 bases identical to TRBD1. This CDR3 region has 15 residues. V lost 0 bases to trimming and J lost 5 bases; unmatched junction nucleotides: 8. Germline V gene lookup returns CDR1 SGHRS and CDR2 YFSETQ.

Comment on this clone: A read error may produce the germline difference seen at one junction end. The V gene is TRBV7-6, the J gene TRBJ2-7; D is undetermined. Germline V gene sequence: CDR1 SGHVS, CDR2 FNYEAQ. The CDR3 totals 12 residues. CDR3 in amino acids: CAGSPTNGEQYF. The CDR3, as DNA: TGTGCCGGCAGCCCAACCAACGGGGAGCAGTACTTC. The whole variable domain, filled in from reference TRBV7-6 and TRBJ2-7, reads GAGVSQSPRYKVTKRGQDVALRCDPISGHVSLYWYRQALGQGPEFLTYFNYEAQQDKSGLPNDRFSAERPEGSISTLTIQRTEQRDSAMYRCAGSPTNGEQYFGPGTRLTVT.

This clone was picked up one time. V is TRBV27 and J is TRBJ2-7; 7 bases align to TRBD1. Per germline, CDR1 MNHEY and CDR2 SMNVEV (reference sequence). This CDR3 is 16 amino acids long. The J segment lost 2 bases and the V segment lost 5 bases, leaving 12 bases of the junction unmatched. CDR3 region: CASSALTGTEAYEQYF. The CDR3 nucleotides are TGTGCCAGCAGTGCCTTAACCGGGACAGAAGCCTACGAGCAGTACTTC.

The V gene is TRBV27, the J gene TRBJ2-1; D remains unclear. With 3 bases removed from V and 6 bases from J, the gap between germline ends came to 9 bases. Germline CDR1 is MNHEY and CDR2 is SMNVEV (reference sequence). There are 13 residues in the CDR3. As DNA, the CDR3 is TGTGCCAGCAGTTTGGAGTTAAGCAATGAGCAGTTCTTC. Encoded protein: CASSLELSNEQFF.

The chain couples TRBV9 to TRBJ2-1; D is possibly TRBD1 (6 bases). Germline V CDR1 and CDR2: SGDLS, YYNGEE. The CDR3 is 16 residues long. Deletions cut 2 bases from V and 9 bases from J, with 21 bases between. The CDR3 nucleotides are TGTGCCAGCAGCGTTTTTCGGGACACGGATTTTATTGAGCAGTTCTTC. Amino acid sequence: CASSVFRDTDFIEQFF.

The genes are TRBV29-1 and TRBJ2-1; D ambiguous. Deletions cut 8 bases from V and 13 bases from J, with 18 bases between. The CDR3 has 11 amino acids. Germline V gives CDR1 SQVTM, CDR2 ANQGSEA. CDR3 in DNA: TGCAGCTTCCTCTCCCCCCACGGTCAGTTCTTC. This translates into CSFLSPHGQFF.

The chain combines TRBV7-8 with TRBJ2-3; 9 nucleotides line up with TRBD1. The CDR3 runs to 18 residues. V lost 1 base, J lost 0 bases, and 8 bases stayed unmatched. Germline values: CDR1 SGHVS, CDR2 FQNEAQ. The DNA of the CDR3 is TGTGCCAGCAGCTTAGTTTTTACAGGGGGCTCTAGCACAGATACGCAGTATTTT. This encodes CASSLVFTGGSSTDTQYF.

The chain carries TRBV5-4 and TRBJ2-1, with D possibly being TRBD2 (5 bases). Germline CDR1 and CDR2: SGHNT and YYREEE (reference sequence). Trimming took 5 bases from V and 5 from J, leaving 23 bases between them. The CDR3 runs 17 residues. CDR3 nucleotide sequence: TGTGCCAGCAGAGCTGGAGGTGGGTTGGACCTGGACAATGAGCAGTTCTTC. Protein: CASRAGGGLDLDNEQFF. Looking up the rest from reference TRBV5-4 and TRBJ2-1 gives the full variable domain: ETGVTQSPTHLIKTRGQQVTLRCSSQSGHNTVSWYQQALGQGPQFIFQYYREEENGRGNFPPRFSGLQFPNYSSELNVNALELDDSALYLCASRAGGGLDLDNEQFFGPGTRLTVL.

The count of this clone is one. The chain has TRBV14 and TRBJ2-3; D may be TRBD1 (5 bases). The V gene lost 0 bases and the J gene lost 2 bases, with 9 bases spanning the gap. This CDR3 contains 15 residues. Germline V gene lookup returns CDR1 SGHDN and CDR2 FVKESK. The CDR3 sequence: CASSQDGASTDTQYF. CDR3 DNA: TGTGCCAGCAGCCAAGATGGGGCCTCCACAGATACGCAGTATTTT. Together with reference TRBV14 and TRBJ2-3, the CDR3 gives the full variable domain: EAGVTQFPSHSVIEKGQTVTLRCDPISGHDNLYWYRRVMGKEIKFLLHFVKESKQDESGMPNNRFLAERTGGTYSTLKVQPAELEDSGVYFCASSQDGASTDTQYFGPGTRLTVL.

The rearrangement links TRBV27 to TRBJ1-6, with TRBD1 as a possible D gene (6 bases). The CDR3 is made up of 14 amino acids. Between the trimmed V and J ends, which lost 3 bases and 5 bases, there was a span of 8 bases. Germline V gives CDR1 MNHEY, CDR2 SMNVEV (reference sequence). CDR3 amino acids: CASSFSGDNSPLHF. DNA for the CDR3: TGTGCCAGCAGTTTTTCAGGGGATAATTCACCCCTCCACTTT.

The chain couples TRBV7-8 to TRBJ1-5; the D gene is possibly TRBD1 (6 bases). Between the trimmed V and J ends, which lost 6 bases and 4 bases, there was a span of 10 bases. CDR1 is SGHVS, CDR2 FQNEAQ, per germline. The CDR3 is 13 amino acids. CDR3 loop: CASSPQGNQPQHF. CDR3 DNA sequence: TGTGCCAGCAGTCCCCAGGGGAATCAGCCCCAGCATTTT.

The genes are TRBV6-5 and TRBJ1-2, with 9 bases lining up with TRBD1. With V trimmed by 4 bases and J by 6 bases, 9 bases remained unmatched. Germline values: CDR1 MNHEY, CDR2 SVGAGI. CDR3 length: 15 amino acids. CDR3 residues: CASSSSGTGIDGYTF. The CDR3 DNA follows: TGTGCCAGCAGTTCCTCCGGGACAGGGATCGATGGCTACACCTTC.

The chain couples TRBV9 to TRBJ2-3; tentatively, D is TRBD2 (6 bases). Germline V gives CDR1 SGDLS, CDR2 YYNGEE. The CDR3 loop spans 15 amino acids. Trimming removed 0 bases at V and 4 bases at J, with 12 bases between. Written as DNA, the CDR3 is TGTGCCAGCAGCGTAGGGGGGAGGTACGCAGATACGCAGTATTTT. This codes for CASSVGGRYADTQYF. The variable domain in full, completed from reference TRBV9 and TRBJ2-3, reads DSGVTQTPKHLITATGQRVTLRCSPRSGDLSVYWYQQSLDQGLQFLIQYYNGEERAKGNILERFSAQQFPDLHSELNLSSLELGDSALYFCASSVGGRYADTQYFGPGTRLTVL.

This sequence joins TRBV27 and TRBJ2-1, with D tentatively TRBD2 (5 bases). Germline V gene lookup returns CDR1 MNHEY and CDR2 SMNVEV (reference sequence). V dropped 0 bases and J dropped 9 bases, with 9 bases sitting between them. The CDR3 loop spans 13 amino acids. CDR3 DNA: TGTGCCAGCAGTTTATCCGGTCGGGGTGAGCAGTTCTTC. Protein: CASSLSGRGEQFF.

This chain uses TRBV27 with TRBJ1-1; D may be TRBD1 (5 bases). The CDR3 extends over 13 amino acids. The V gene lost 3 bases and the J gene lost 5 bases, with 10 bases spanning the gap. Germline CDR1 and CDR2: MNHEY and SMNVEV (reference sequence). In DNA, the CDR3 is TGTGCCAGCAGTTTGGACATCGGAACTGAAGCTTTCTTT. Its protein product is CASSLDIGTEAFF.

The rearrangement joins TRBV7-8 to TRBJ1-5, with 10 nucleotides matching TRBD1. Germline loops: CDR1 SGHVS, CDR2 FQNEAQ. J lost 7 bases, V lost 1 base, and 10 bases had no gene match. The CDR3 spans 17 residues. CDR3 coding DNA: TGTGCCAGCAGCTTAGTACCCCGGGACAGGGGAGCCCAGCCCCAGCATTTT. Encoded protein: CASSLVPRDRGAQPQHF.

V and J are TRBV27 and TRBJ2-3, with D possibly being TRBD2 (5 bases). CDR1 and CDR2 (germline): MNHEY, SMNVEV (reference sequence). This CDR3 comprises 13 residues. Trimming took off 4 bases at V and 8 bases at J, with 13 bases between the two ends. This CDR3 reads CASSSRGYGTQYF. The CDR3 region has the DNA TGTGCCAGCAGTTCGAGAGGGTATGGTACGCAGTATTTT.